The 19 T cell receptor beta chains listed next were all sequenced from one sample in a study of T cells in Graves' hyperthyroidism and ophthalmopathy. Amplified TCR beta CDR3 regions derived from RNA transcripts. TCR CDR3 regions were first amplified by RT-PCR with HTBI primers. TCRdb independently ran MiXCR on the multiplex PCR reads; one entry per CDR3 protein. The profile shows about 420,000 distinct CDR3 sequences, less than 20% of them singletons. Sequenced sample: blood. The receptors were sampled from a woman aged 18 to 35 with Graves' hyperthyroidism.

DNA for the CDR3: TGTGCCATCTGGGACAGCTCTAACTATGGCTACACCTTC. Translated: CAIWDSSNYGYTF. The V call is TRBV10-3, the J call TRBJ1-2; TRBD1 matches at 7 bases. The CDR3 loop spans 13 amino acids. CDR1 and CDR2 from the germline V gene are ENHRY and SYGVKD. Trimming took 8 bases from V and 0 from J; bases not matched to a gene: 3.

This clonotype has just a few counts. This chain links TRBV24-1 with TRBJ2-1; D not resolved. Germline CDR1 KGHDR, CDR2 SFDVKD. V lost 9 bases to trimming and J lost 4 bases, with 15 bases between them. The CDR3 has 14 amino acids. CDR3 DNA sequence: TGTGCCACCTGCCCAAGTGGCGGTTACAATGAGCAGTTCTTC. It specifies CATCPSGGYNEQFF.

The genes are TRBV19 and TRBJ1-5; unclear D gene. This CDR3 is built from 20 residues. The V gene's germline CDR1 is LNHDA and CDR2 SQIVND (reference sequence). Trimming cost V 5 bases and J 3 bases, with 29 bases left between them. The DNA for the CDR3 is TGTGCCAGTAGTCCTCACCACGGGCCGAGGGATTCCGGAACCAATCAGCCCCAGCATTTT. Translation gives CASSPHHGPRDSGTNQPQHF.

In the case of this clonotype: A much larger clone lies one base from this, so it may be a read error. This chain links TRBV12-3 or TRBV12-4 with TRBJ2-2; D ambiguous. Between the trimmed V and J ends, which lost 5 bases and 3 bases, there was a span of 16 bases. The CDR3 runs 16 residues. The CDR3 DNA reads TGTGCCAGCAGTCTCCCCGCCGGGTTACACACCGGGGAGCTGTTTTTT. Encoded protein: CASSLPAGLHTGELFF.

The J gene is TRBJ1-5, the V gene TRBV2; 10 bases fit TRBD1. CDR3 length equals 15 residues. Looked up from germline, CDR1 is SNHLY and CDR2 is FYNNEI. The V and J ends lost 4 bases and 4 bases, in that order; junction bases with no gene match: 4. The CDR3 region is CASSGDRGGNQPQHF. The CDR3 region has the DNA TGTGCCAGCAGTGGGGACAGGGGAGGGAATCAGCCCCAGCATTTT.

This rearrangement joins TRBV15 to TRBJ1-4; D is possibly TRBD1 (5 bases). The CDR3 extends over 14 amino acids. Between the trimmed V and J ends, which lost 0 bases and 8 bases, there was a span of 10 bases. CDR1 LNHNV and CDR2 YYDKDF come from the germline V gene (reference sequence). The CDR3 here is CATSREGVREKLFF. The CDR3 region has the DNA TGTGCCACCAGCAGAGAGGGGGTTCGGGAAAAACTGTTTTTT. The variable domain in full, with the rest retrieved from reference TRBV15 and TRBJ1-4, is DAMVIQNPRYQVTQFGKPVTLSCSQTLNHNVMYWYQQKSSQAPKLLFHYYDKDFNNEADTPDNFQSRRPNTSFCFLDIRSPGLGDTAMYLCATSREGVREKLFFGSGTQLSVL.

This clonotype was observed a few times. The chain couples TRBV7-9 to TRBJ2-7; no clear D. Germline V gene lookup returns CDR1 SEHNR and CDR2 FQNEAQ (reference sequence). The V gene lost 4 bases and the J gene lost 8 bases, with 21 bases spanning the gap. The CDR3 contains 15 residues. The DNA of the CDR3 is TGTGCCAGCAGCTACCATTGGGGTCCGCTGAGAAAGCAGTACTTC. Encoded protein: CASSYHWGPLRKQYF.

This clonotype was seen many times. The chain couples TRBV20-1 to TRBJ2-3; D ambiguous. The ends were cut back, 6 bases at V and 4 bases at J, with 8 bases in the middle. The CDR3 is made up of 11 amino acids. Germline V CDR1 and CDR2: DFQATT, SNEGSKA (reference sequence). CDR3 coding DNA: TGCAGTGCCGGCCTCGCAGATACGCAGTATTTT. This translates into CSAGLADTQYF.

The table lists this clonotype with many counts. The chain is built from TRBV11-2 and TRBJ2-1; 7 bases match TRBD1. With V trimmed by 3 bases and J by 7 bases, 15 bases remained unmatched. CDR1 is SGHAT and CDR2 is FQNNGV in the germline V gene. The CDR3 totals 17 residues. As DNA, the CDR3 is TGTGCCAGCAGCTTTAGACCCGACAGGGTTCAAATAAATGAGCAGTTCTTC. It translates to CASSFRPDRVQINEQFF.

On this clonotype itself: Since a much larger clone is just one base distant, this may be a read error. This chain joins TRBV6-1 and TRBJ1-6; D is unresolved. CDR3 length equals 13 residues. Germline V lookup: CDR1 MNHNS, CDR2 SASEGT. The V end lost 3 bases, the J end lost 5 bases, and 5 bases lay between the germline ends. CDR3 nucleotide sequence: TGTGCCAGCAGTGACATGGATAATTCACCCCTCCACTTT. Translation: CASSDMDNSPLHF.

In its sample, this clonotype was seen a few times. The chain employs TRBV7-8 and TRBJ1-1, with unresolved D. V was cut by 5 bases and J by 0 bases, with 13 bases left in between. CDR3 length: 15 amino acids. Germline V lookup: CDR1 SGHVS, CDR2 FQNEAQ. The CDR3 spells CASSPLYGMNTEAFF. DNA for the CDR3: TGTGCCAGCAGCCCCCTGTACGGAATGAACACTGAAGCTTTCTTT.

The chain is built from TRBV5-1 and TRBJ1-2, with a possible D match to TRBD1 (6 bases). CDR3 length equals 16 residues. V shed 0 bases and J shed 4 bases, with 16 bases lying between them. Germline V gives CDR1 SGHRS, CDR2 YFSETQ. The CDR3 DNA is TGCGCCAGCAGCTTGGGGGCACGAGGACAGCTCTATGGCTACACCTTC. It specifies CASSLGARGQLYGYTF. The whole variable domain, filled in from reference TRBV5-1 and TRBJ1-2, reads KAGVTQTPRYLIKTRGQQVTLSCSPISGHRSVSWYQQTPGQGLQFLFEYFSETQRNKGNFPGRFSGRQFSNSRSEMNVSTLELGDSALYLCASSLGARGQLYGYTFGSGTRLTVV.

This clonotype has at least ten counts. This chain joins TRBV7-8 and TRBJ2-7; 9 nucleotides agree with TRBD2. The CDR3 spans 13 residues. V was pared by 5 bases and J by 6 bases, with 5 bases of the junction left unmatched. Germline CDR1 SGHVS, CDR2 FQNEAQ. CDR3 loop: CASSVGTSREQYF. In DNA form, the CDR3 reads TGTGCCAGCAGCGTGGGGACTAGCCGCGAGCAGTACTTC.

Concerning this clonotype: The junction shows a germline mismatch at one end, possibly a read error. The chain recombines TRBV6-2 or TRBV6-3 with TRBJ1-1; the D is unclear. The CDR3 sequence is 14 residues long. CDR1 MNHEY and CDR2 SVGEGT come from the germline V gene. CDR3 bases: TGTGCCAGCACTTACGCAGAAAGGAACACTGAAGCTTTCTTT. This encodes CASTYAERNTEAFF.

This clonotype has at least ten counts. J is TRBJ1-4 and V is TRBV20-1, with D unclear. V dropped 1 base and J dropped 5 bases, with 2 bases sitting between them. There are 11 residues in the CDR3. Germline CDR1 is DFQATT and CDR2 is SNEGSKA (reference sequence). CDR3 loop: CSARVNEKLFF. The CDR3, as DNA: TGCAGTGCTAGAGTGAATGAAAAACTGTTTTTT.

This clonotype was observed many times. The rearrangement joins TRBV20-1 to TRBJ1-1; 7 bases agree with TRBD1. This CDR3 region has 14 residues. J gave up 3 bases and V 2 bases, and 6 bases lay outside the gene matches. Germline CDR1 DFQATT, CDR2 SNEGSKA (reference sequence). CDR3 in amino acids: CSARPGQVHTEAFF. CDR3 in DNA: TGCAGTGCTAGACCCGGACAGGTCCACACTGAAGCTTTCTTT.

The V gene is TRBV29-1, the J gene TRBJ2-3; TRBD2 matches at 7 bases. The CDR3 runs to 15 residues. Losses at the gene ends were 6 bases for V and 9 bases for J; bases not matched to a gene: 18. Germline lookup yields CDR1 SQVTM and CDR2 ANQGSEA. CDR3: CSVANAVRPGGTQYF. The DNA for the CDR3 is TGCAGCGTCGCCAATGCCGTCCGACCCGGGGGGACGCAGTATTTT.

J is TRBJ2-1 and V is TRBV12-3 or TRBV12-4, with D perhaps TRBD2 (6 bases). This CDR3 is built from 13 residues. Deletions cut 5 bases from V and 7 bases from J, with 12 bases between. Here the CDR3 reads CASSLTSPNEQFF. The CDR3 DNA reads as TGTGCCAGCAGTCTTACTAGCCCGAATGAGCAGTTCTTC.

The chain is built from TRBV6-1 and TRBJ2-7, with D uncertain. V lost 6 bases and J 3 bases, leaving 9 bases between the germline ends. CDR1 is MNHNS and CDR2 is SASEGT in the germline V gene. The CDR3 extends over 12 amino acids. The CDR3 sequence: CASRGNVYEQYF. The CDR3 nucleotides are TGTGCCAGCAGAGGGAACGTCTACGAGCAGTACTTC.